Following are 8 T cell receptor beta chains from one sample sequenced in a study of cytomegalovirus exposure and HLA in healthy donors (TCRdb year 2017). The library was made by the immunoSEQ multiplex PCR assay. For the multiplex PCR, a mixture combining 60 forward primers for TCR Vbeta segments and 13 reverse primers for TCR Jbeta segments was used. In its TCRdb copy, this immuneACCESS table keeps in-frame sequences only and misses some clones. Where compared with another copy, unresolved V genes explain less than half of these, and the others have no known cause. The sample profile shows about 120,000 clones; approximately 80% of them were found once. Of the sample, 1.4% to 1.5% falls within the top ten clones. The sequencing input was PBMCs. All receptors come from a woman between 18 and 29 years old in good health and CMV-seronegative.

This clone has a handful of counts. The chain combines TRBV18 with TRBJ2-3, with 10 bases matching TRBD2. The V gene's germline CDR1 is KGHSH and CDR2 LQKENI. The CDR3 runs 15 residues. V shed 6 bases and J 6 bases; nucleotides not matched to a gene: 9. This CDR3 reads CASSPPGLAWDTQYF. The CDR3 region has the DNA TGTGCCAGCTCCCCGCCGGGACTAGCGTGGGATACGCAGTATTTT.

This clone showed up just once. The V call is TRBV29-1, the J call TRBJ1-1, with D tentatively TRBD1 (6 bases). The CDR3 is made up of 13 amino acids. V was shortened by 6 bases and J by 0 bases, with 11 bases between the two germline ends. Looked up from germline, CDR1 is SQVTM and CDR2 is ANQGSEA. The CDR3 nucleotides read TGCAGCGTCATACAGGGAGTGAACACTGAAGCTTTCTTT. Its translation is CSVIQGVNTEAFF.

The chain has TRBV5-1 and TRBJ1-1, with 8 bases that match TRBD1. The junction had 10 bases not matched to a gene; V was cut back by 7 bases and J by 2 bases. The CDR3 loop spans 15 amino acids. In germline, CDR1 is SGHRS, CDR2 YFSETQ. The CDR3, as DNA: TGCGCCAGCGGCGGACCGGGACAGGTAAACACTGAAGCTTTCTTT. Translation: CASGGPGQVNTEAFF.

V usage is TRBV6-1 and J usage is TRBJ2-3; D not certain. V lost 3 bases and J lost 0, with 4 bases in between. CDR1 MNHNS and CDR2 SASEGT come from the germline V gene. The CDR3 runs to 13 residues. The CDR3 loop is CASSEGSTDTQYF. The CDR3 coding sequence is TGTGCCAGCAGTGAGGGCAGCACAGATACGCAGTATTTT.

The genes are TRBV4-2 and TRBJ2-3, with 10 bases fitting TRBD2. Per germline, CDR1 LGHNA and CDR2 YNFKEQ. This CDR3 comprises 17 residues. After removal of 0 bases from V and 1 base from J, the junction contained 4 bases not matched to a gene. This CDR3 is CASSQDVGTSGTDTQYF. CDR3 nucleotide sequence: TGTGCCAGCAGCCAAGACGTCGGGACTAGCGGCACAGATACGCAGTATTTT.

The rearrangement joins TRBV19 to TRBJ2-2; maybe TRBD1 (6 bases). Germline lookup yields CDR1 LNHDA and CDR2 SQIVND (reference sequence). This CDR3 spans 14 amino acids. Trimming shortened V by 7 bases and J by 0 bases, and 9 bases separated the two germline ends. Written as DNA, the CDR3 is TGTGCCAGTACGTGGACAGCGAACACCGGGGAGCTGTTTTTT. Encoded protein: CASTWTANTGELFF.

The chain joins TRBV5-1 to TRBJ2-7; tentatively, D is TRBD1 (5 bases). V was cut by 0 bases and J by 2 bases, with 12 bases left in between. The CDR3 length is 15 residues. Per the germline V gene, CDR1 is SGHRS and CDR2 is YFSETQ. The CDR3: CASSLGGTGTYEQYF. The DNA for the CDR3 is TGCGCCAGCAGCTTGGGGGGAACAGGTACCTACGAGCAGTACTTC.

This rearrangement joins TRBV29-1 to TRBJ1-2; 7 bases agree with TRBD1. V shed 6 bases and J 4 bases; nucleotides not matched to a gene: 14. This CDR3 comprises 15 residues. The germline V gene has CDR1 SQVTM and CDR2 ANQGSEA. Here the CDR3 reads CSVPRDSFHFYGYTF. In DNA form, the CDR3 reads TGCAGCGTCCCAAGGGACAGCTTTCATTTCTATGGCTACACCTTC.